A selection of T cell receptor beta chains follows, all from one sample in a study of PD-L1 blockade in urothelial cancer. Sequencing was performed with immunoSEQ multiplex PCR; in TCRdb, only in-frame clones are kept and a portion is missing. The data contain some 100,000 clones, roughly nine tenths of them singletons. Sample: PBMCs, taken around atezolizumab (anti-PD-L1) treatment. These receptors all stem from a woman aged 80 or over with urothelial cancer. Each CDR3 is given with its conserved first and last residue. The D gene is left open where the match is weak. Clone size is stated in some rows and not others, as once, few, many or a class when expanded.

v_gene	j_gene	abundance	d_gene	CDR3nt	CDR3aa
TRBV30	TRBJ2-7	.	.	TGTGCCTGGAGTGTAGGTGGCCGGAGCTCCTACGAGCAGTACTTC	CAWSVGGRSSYEQYF
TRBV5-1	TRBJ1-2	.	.	TGCGCCAGCAGGCCGACACTGGTTGGGAGTGGCTACACCTTC	CASRPTLVGSGYTF
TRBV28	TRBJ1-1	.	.	TGTGCCAGCAGTTTTCAGGCGGGGGCTAACACTGAAGCTTTCTTT	CASSFQAGANTEAFF
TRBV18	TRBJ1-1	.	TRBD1	TGTGCCAGCTCACCACTCAGGGGGTCGGACACTGAAGCTTTCTTT	CASSPLRGSDTEAFF
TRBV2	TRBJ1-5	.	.	TGTGCCAGCAGTGACAGACTTCTTCAGCCCCAGCATTTT	CASSDRLLQPQHF
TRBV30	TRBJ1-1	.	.	TGTGCCTGGAGTGTACTAGGGGGAGGGGGGATGAACACTGAAGCTTTCTTT	CAWSVLGGGGMNTEAFF
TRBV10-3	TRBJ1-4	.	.	TGTGCCTCGACACAATCAACTAATGAAAAACTGTTTTTT	CASTQSTNEKLFF
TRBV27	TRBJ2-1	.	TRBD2	TGTGCCAGCAGTAGGACTAGCGGACTCTACAATGAGCAGTTCTTC	CASSRTSGLYNEQFF
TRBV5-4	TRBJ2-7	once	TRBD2	TGTGCCAGCAGCTTGGGGGGCAAGTCGGCAGGGAGGGCCTACGAGCAGTACTTC	CASSLGGKSAGRAYEQYF
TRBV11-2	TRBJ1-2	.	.	TGTGCCAGCAGCCCGACAGCCTCTAACTATGGCTACACCTTC	CASSPTASNYGYTF
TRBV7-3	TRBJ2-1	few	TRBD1	TGTGCCAGCAGTCCCCAATCCACAGGGGGGAATGAGCAGTTCTTC	CASSPQSTGGNEQFF
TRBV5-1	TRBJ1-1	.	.	TGCGCCAGCAGCTCGGGGGGTACTGAAGCTTTCTTT	CASSSGGTEAFF
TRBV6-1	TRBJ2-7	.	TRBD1	TGTGCCAGCAGCTGGACAGGAGTTATCTACGAGCAGTACTTC	CASSWTGVIYEQYF
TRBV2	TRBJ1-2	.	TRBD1	TGTGCCAGCTGGTCCCCGACAGCCGTCCAGGGGGGCTATGGCTACACCTTC	CASWSPTAVQGGYGYTF
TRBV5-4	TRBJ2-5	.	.	TGTGCCAGCAGCTTGGCCGCTACAGGGCGAGGGGAGACCCAGTACTTC	CASSLAATGRGETQYF
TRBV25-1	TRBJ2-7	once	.	TGTGCCAGCAGTGACAGGGTCAGCTCCTACGAGCAGTACTTC	CASSDRVSSYEQYF
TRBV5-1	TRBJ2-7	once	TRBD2	TGCGCCAGCAGCTCCCTTAGCGGGGGAATGACCTACGAGCAGTACTTC	CASSSLSGGMTYEQYF
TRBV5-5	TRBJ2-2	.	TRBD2	TGTGCCAGCAGTACGGGACTAGGGGTATCCGGGGAGCTGTTTTTT	CASSTGLGVSGELFF
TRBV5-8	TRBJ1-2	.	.	TGTGCCAGCAGCCCTACTTCTCGGGGTTTCGGTGGCTACACCTTC	CASSPTSRGFGGYTF
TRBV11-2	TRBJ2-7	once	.	TGTGCCAGCAGCCATGCCATTAGCGAGAAAAGGGGGGAGCAGTACTTC	CASSHAISEKRGEQYF
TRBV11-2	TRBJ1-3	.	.	TGTGCCAGCAGCTTAGGCGCGGGGTCTGGAAACACCATATATTTT	CASSLGAGSGNTIYF
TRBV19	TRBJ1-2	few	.	TGTGCCAGTAGTATCCATACGGCAGGATCCCTCTATGGCTACACCTTC	CASSIHTAGSLYGYTF
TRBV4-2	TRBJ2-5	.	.	TGTGCCAGCAGCCAAGATTGGCGGGAAGGAGGTCAAGAGACCCAGTACTTC	CASSQDWREGGQETQYF
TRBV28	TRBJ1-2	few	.	TGTGCCAGCACCCCAGGGCGGGGGGCCAACTATGGCTACACCTTC	CASTPGRGANYGYTF
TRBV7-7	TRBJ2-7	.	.	TGTGCCAGCAGCCTACAAGGGACTCCCCTCGAGCAGTACTTC	CASSLQGTPLEQYF
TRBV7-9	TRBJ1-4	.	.	TGTGCCAGCAGCTTCCCGGGGAGGGTTGAAAAACTGTTTTTT	CASSFPGRVEKLFF